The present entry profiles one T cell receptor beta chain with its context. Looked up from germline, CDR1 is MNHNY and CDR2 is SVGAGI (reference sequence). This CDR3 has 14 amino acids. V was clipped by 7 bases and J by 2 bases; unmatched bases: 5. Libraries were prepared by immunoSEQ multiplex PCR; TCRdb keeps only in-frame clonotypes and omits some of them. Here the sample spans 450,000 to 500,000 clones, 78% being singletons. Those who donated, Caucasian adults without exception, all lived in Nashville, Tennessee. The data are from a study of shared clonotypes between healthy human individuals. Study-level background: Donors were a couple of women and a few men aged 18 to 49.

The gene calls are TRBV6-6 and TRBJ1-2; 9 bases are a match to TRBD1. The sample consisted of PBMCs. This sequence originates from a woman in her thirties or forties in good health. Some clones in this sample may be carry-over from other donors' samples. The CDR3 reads CASTNGQGNYGYTF. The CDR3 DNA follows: TGTGCCAGCACCAACGGACAGGGGAACTATGGCTACACCTTC.